This T cell receptor (beta chain) was sequenced during a study of T cell responses to AZD1222 COVID-19 vaccine. On this clone itself: As yet, its antigen is unknown.

This CDR3 comprises 15 residues. Trimming left V 3 bases short and J 1 base short, with 12 bases between. CDR1 WNHNN and CDR2 SYGVQD come from the germline V gene (reference sequence). TCRdb keeps only in-frame clones here, not all; method: immunoSEQ multiplex PCR. There are 70,000 to 95,000 clones in the sample; 70% to 90% occur only once, and 4% to 5.5% lies in the top ten. Findings and limits, study-wide: AZD1222 recipients seropositive at baseline numbered only five or six. Reportedly, close to half of spike-specific TCRs are directed against unmutated variant regions.

This sequence originates from an adult in good health. V gene TRBV10-1 combines with J gene TRBJ1-1; possibly TRBD1 for D (5 bases). Sample: peripheral blood, taken on day 0 of MenACWY control vaccination. CDR3 sequence: CASSDGGAGNTEAFF. CDR3 nucleotide sequence: TGCGCCAGCAGTGACGGTGGGGCGGGGAACACTGAAGCTTTCTTT.